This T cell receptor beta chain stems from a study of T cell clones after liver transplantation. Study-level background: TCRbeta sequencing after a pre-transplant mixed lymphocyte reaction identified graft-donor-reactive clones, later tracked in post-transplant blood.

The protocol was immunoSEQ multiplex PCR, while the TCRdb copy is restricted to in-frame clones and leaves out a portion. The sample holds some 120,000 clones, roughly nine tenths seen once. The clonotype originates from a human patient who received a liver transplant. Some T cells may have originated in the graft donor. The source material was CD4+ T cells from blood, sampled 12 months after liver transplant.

The CDR3 nucleotides are TGTGCCAGCAGCCCAGTTAACGGGGGAGGCACAGATACGCAGTATTTT. It translates to CASSPVNGGGTDTQYF. This rearrangement joins TRBV7-6 to TRBJ2-3, with TRBD2 as a possible D gene (6 bases). The CDR3 sequence is 16 residues long. CDR1 is SGHVS and CDR2 is FNYEAQ in the germline V gene. The V end lost 5 bases, the J end lost 1 base, and 16 bases lay between the germline ends.